This entry lists 30 T cell receptor beta chains sequenced from one sample in a study of a mutant IDH1 vaccine in newly diagnosed glioma. Their antigen targets remain unknown. Stated time point: week 5, during vaccination. Every vaccination contained 300 ug of the mutant IDH1 20-mer peptide and was paired with topical imiquimod. Sequenced by immunoSEQ multiplex PCR; TCRdb stores in-frame clones only, minus some. This table has around 78,000 clones, 90% to 95% appearing once. This material consisted of PBMCs, taken from a glioma patient whose treatment included an IDH1 peptide vaccine. All receptors derive from a woman in her forties or fifties with glioma.

This clone was detected a few times. The chain recombines TRBV10-3 with TRBJ2-3, with D unclear. In germline, CDR1 is ENHRY, CDR2 SYGVKD. This CDR3 spans 14 amino acids. V was cut by 3 bases and J by 0 bases, with 7 bases left in between. CDR3 residues: CAISDLVSTDTQYF. CDR3 coding DNA: TGTGCCATCAGTGATTTGGTAAGCACAGATACGCAGTATTTT.

In this sample, this clone turned up once. The V call is TRBV4-1, the J call TRBJ2-3, with 9 bases matching TRBD2. CDR1 is MGHRA, CDR2 YSYEKL, per germline. There are 16 residues in the CDR3. The V segment lost 1 base and the J segment 5 bases; nucleotides outside the gene matches: 7. The CDR3 sequence: CASSQGVAGARDTQYF. In nucleotides, the CDR3 is TGCGCCAGCAGCCAAGGGGTAGCGGGGGCGCGAGATACGCAGTATTTT.

CDR3 DNA sequence: TGTGCCAGCAGTTCGTCCGGGACAGCAGTCTACGAGCAGTACTTC. Its translation is CASSSSGTAVYEQYF. The chain employs TRBV6-5 and TRBJ2-7, with 7 bases that match TRBD1. The CDR3 has 15 amino acids. In germline, CDR1 is MNHEY, CDR2 SVGAGI. V trimming: 4 bases; J trimming: 3 bases; junction bases outside the gene matches: 9.

V gene TRBV19 combines with J gene TRBJ1-5; 7 nucleotides match TRBD1. CDR1 and CDR2 (germline): LNHDA, SQIVND (reference sequence). The V gene end was trimmed by 4 bases and the J gene end by 3 bases; junction bases not matched to a gene: 15. The CDR3 loop spans 18 amino acids. CDR3: CASSTGTAGTEANQPQHF. CDR3 coding DNA: TGTGCCAGTAGTACTGGGACAGCAGGAACCGAGGCCAATCAGCCCCAGCATTTT.

The J gene is TRBJ1-4, the V gene TRBV6-6; TRBD1 might be the D (6 bases). The CDR3 sequence is 15 residues long. V dropped 6 bases and J dropped 0 bases, with 11 bases sitting between them. The germline V gene has CDR1 MNHNY and CDR2 SVGAGI (reference sequence). The CDR3 spells CASSYTGPTNEKLFF. The DNA for the CDR3 is TGTGCCAGCAGCTATACAGGGCCAACTAATGAAAAACTGTTTTTT.

A word on this clone: A junction boundary mismatches the germline segment, possibly from a read error. Other DNA sequences in this sample translate to the same CDR3. This rearrangement joins TRBV7-9 to TRBJ2-4; a possible D gene is TRBD2 (5 bases). The CDR3 is made up of 13 amino acids. CDR1 SEHNR and CDR2 FQNEAQ come from the germline V gene (reference sequence). CDR3 protein: CASSLEGRAIQYF. The CDR3 DNA follows: TGTGCCAGCAGTTTAGAGGGTCGGGCCATTCAGTACTTC.

V gene TRBV2 combines with J gene TRBJ2-7; D is possibly TRBD1 (5 bases). Germline assignment: CDR1 SNHLY and CDR2 FYNNEI. The CDR3 sequence is 11 residues long. V lost 10 bases, J lost 6 bases, and 13 bases lay in between. This CDR3 is CAIHPQGEQYF. The CDR3 region has the DNA TGTGCCATCCACCCCCAGGGCGAGCAGTACTTC.

This chain connects TRBV18 to TRBJ2-3; D may be TRBD2 (6 bases). This CDR3 comprises 14 residues. The germline CDR1 and CDR2 sequences are KGHSH and LQKENI. V gave up 1 base and J gave up 4 bases, with 9 bases separating them. The CDR3 protein is CASSPRGVPDTQYF. The CDR3 DNA is TGTGCCAGCTCACCACGGGGGGTCCCAGATACGCAGTATTTT.

The chain has TRBV6-1 and TRBJ1-2; 11 nucleotides line up with TRBD1. This CDR3 comprises 15 residues. In germline, CDR1 is MNHNS, CDR2 SASEGT. V was clipped by 6 bases and J by 4 bases; unmatched bases: 7. This CDR3 reads CASRVGTGGIYGYTF. CDR3 bases: TGTGCCAGCAGAGTCGGGACAGGGGGGATCTATGGCTACACCTTC.

This chain connects TRBV28 to TRBJ2-7; 10 nucleotides match TRBD2. In germline, CDR1 is MDHEN, CDR2 SYDVKM. There are 14 residues in the CDR3. Trimming cost V 8 bases and J 0 bases; bases outside gene matches: 4. The CDR3 coding sequence is TGTGCCAGCCCTCCTAGCGGGAGCTCCTACGAGCAGTACTTC. This gives the protein CASPPSGSSYEQYF.

The chain employs TRBV28 and TRBJ2-1, with 7 bases identical to TRBD2. The V gene's germline CDR1 is MDHEN and CDR2 SYDVKM. V shed 5 bases and J 4 bases; nucleotides not matched to a gene: 5. This CDR3 spans 14 amino acids. CDR3 nucleotides: TGTGCCAGCAGTCTCCGGGACTATTACAATGAGCAGTTCTTC. This sequence encodes CASSLRDYYNEQFF. The complete variable domain, with remaining parts taken from reference TRBV28 and TRBJ2-1, reads DVKVTQSSRYLVKRTGEKVFLECVQDMDHENMFWYRQDPGLGLRLIYFSYDVKMKEKGDIPEGYSVSREKKERFSLILESASTNQTSMYLCASSLRDYYNEQFFGPGTRLTVL.

V usage is TRBV9 and J usage is TRBJ2-2; D unclear. Germline V CDR1 and CDR2: SGDLS, YYNGEE. V was clipped by 3 bases and J by 10 bases, with 16 bases between them. The CDR3 runs to 14 residues. The CDR3 region has the DNA TGTGCCAGCAGCGACCAAGAGAGACGGACGGAGCTGTTTTTT. Translation gives CASSDQERRTELFF.

The rearrangement links TRBV5-6 to TRBJ2-5, with D perhaps TRBD2 (5 bases). Germline V lookup: CDR1 SGHDT, CDR2 YYEEEE. The CDR3 length is 14 residues. Trimming stripped 0 bases from V and 3 bases from J, with 9 bases between. For the CDR3, the DNA is TGTGCCAGCAGCTTGGGTCGGGGTGAAGAGACCCAGTACTTC. This gives the protein CASSLGRGEETQYF.

The V gene is TRBV28, the J gene TRBJ2-2; TRBD2 agrees at 11 bases. Germline V lookup: CDR1 MDHEN, CDR2 SYDVKM. The J segment lost 4 bases and the V segment lost 8 bases, leaving 15 bases of the junction unmatched. This CDR3 comprises 18 residues. DNA of the CDR3: TGTGCCAGCGGAATTCCGACTAGCGGGATTATACCCACCGGGGAGCTGTTTTTT. Residues: CASGIPTSGIIPTGELFF.

The chain couples TRBV7-3 to TRBJ1-5; no definite D call. Looked up from germline, CDR1 is SGHTA and CDR2 is FQGTGA. The CDR3 extends over 17 amino acids. V was shortened by 2 bases and J by 0 bases, with 14 bases between the two germline ends. The CDR3: CASSLFRKHYSNQPQHF. In nucleotides, the CDR3 is TGTGCCAGCAGCTTATTCAGGAAGCACTATAGCAATCAGCCCCAGCATTTT.

J is TRBJ2-3 and V is TRBV10-3, with TRBD1 matching 8 bases. This CDR3 has 15 residues. Germline values: CDR1 ENHRY, CDR2 SYGVKD. Losses at the gene ends were 6 bases for V and 0 bases for J; bases not matched to a gene: 5. The CDR3 DNA sequence: TGTGCCATCAGGCCGACAGGGGAAAGCACAGATACGCAGTATTTT. Its protein is CAIRPTGESTDTQYF.

V usage is TRBV10-3 and J usage is TRBJ2-5; 8 nucleotides line up with TRBD2. V dropped 3 bases and J dropped 11; count of bases not matched to a gene: 11. The CDR3 is made up of 14 amino acids. The germline V gene encodes CDR1 ENHRY and CDR2 SYGVKD. CDR3 nucleotide sequence: TGTGCCATCAGTGACGCGGGAGGCCTTTTAGAGCAGTACTTC. Translated, it gives CAISDAGGLLEQYF.

V usage is TRBV6-5 and J usage is TRBJ1-1; D not resolved. The CDR3 contains 15 residues. The germline gives CDR1 MNHEY, CDR2 SVGAGI. With 6 bases removed from V and 5 bases from J, the gap between germline ends came to 19 bases. The CDR3, as DNA: TGTGCCAGCAGCACCAACCGACTCGCATTTACTGAAGCTTTCTTT. Translation gives CASSTNRLAFTEAFF.

The CDR3, as DNA: TGTGCCAGCAGCTTGGGACTTGACTCCTACAATGAGCAGTTCTTC. The encoded protein is CASSLGLDSYNEQFF. The chain uses TRBV9 and TRBJ2-1, with D maybe TRBD2 (6 bases). CDR3 length equals 15 residues. Germline V CDR1 and CDR2: SGDLS, YYNGEE. The V end lost 4 bases, the J end lost 0 bases, and 11 bases lay between the germline ends.

This clone was picked up one time. The rearrangement joins TRBV19 to TRBJ2-2; 9 nucleotides align to TRBD1. The trim removed 4 bases at V and 4 bases at J, leaving 4 bases unmatched. Looked up from germline, CDR1 is LNHDA and CDR2 is SQIVND (reference sequence). This CDR3 is built from 15 residues. The DNA for the CDR3 is TGTGCCAGTAGTAGCCGACAGGGGGGCACCGGGGAGCTGTTTTTT. Translated, it gives CASSSRQGGTGELFF.

V is TRBV9 and J is TRBJ2-3, with 8 bases lining up with TRBD2. Germline CDR1 SGDLS, CDR2 YYNGEE. The length of the CDR3 is 19 residues. Trimming cost V 3 bases and J 4 bases; bases outside gene matches: 19. CDR3 nucleotide sequence: TGTGCCAGCAGCGAGCCGGGACTAGGGTCTTTACATCATCCAGATACGCAGTATTTT. Its protein is CASSEPGLGSLHHPDTQYF.

CDR3 sequence: CASSFGTSGGDEQFF. The CDR3 DNA reads as TGCGCCAGCAGCTTCGGGACTAGCGGGGGCGATGAGCAGTTCTTC. V is TRBV5-1 and J is TRBJ2-1; TRBD2 aligns across 14 bases. The V and J ends lost 2 bases and 8 bases, in that order; junction bases with no gene match: 3. The CDR3 consists of 15 residues. Germline loops: CDR1 SGHRS, CDR2 YFSETQ.

V usage is TRBV7-3 and J usage is TRBJ2-5, with 8 bases that match TRBD1. V trimming: 5 bases; J trimming: 5 bases; junction bases outside the gene matches: 10. The CDR3 is made up of 15 amino acids. Germline V gene lookup returns CDR1 SGHTA and CDR2 FQGTGA. The CDR3 region has the DNA TGTGCCAGCAGCATTATCCCGGGACAGGTTGAGACCCAGTACTTC. Its protein is CASSIIPGQVETQYF.

CDR3 region: CASSLTGGPYEQYF. The CDR3 DNA reads as TGTGCCAGCAGCTTAACGGGAGGGCCGTACGAGCAGTACTTC. This rearrangement joins TRBV11-1 to TRBJ2-7, with TRBD2 matching 8 bases. The CDR3 is 14 amino acids. V lost 2 bases, J lost 4 bases, and 4 bases stayed unmatched. Germline V gives CDR1 SGHAT, CDR2 FQDESV (reference sequence). The variable domain in full, with the rest retrieved from reference TRBV11-1 and TRBJ2-7, is EAEVAQSPRYKITEKSQAVAFWCDPISGHATLYWYRQILGQGPELLVQFQDESVVDDSQLPKDRFSAERLKGVDSTLKIQPAELGDSAMYLCASSLTGGPYEQYFGPGTRLTVT.

V and J are TRBV19 and TRBJ2-7; weak D call: TRBD1 (6 bases). Between the trimmed V and J ends, which lost 4 bases and 6 bases, there was a span of 19 bases. The germline gives CDR1 LNHDA, CDR2 SQIVND (reference sequence). CDR3 length equals 15 residues. This chain's CDR3 is CASSTTVTGSGEQYF. The CDR3 region has the DNA TGTGCCAGTAGTACCACTGTCACAGGGTCCGGCGAGCAGTACTTC.

This chain connects TRBV18 to TRBJ2-1, with 14 bases that match TRBD2. This CDR3 spans 16 amino acids. The V and J ends lost 3 bases and 10 bases, in that order; junction bases with no gene match: 8. The V gene's germline CDR1 is KGHSH and CDR2 LQKENI. This CDR3 reads CASSPAGLAGAREQFF. CDR3 coding DNA: TGTGCCAGCTCACCGGCGGGACTAGCGGGAGCGCGGGAGCAGTTCTTC.

A remark on this clone: Other DNA sequences in the sample encode the same CDR3. This sequence joins TRBV5-1 and TRBJ1-6, with 7 bases matching TRBD1. CDR1 is SGHRS and CDR2 is YFSETQ in the germline V gene. The CDR3 consists of 14 residues. V lost 0 bases to trimming and J lost 8 bases; unmatched junction nucleotides: 2. The CDR3 DNA sequence: TGCGCCAGCAGCTTGGTAGGGGGCGATTCACCCCTCCACTTT. This codes for CASSLVGGDSPLHF.

CDR3 DNA sequence: TGTGCCAGCAGCGTAGGCGATTGGGGAAACAATGAGCAGTTCTTC. It encodes CASSVGDWGNNEQFF. The chain joins TRBV9 to TRBJ2-1; no clear D. Germline V gene lookup returns CDR1 SGDLS and CDR2 YYNGEE. The V end lost 0 bases, the J end lost 5 bases, and 12 bases lay between the germline ends. The CDR3 spans 15 residues.

This rearrangement joins TRBV10-3 to TRBJ2-1, with 8 nucleotides matching TRBD2. The CDR3 is 13 amino acids. Germline-derived CDR1 and CDR2 are ENHRY and SYGVKD. Trimming removed 5 bases from V and 9 bases from J; junction bases left unmatched: 6. The CDR3 is CAISRLAPREQFF. CDR3 coding DNA: TGTGCCATCAGTCGACTAGCGCCCCGTGAGCAGTTCTTC.

The V and J genes are TRBV6-5 and TRBJ2-6, with 7 bases lining up with TRBD1. The germline V gene has CDR1 MNHEY and CDR2 SVGAGI. The CDR3 runs to 16 residues. J was trimmed by 2 bases and V by 4 bases; bases with no gene match: 5. CDR3 DNA sequence: TGTGCCAGCAGTTCGTACAGGGGTGCTGGGGCCAACGTCCTGACTTTC. Its translation is CASSSYRGAGANVLTF.